This TCR beta chain was captured by sequencing in a study of cytomegalovirus exposure and HLA in healthy donors. 60 Vbeta and 13 Jbeta primers were used in PCR. Assay used: immunoSEQ multiplex PCR; TCRdb lists only in-frame clones, some missing. The table shows approximately 200,000 clones, with more than 60% occurring only once. The donors, nominally healthy at sampling, likely had unrecorded immune exposures. Findings and caveats of the study: A reported reduction in N-insertions relative to the approximately 690-donor mean was seen in an Asian-associated ancestry cluster in a later analysis. Most TCR sequences were uncommon, yet certain public TCRs appeared in many donors.

On this clone itself: Its antigen is unidentified.

Germline CDR1 SEHNR, CDR2 FQNEAQ (reference sequence). V was cut by 5 bases and J by 0 bases, with 19 bases left in between. The CDR3 sequence is 17 residues long. The sample comprised PBMCs. The sequence derives from a girl aged 2-10 years in good health and CMV-seronegative. V and J are TRBV7-9 and TRBJ1-1; a weak D match, TRBD1 (6 bases). The CDR3 spells CASSQTPGHSMNTEAFF. Here the CDR3 DNA reads TGTGCCAGCAGCCAGACCCCGGGACACAGCATGAACACTGAAGCTTTCTTT. Full variable domain (remainder filled in from reference TRBV7-9 and TRBJ1-1): DTGVSQNPRHKITKRGQNVTFRCDPISEHNRLYWYRQTLGQGPEFLTYFQNEAQLEKSRLLSDRFSAERPKGSFSTLEIQRTEQGDSAMYLCASSQTPGHSMNTEAFFGQGTRLTVV.